The clone carrying this T cell receptor beta chain turned up a few times. Its specificity is not known. These data come from a study of shared clonotypes between healthy human individuals. Findings of the study overall: Tissue TCR repertoires likely differ from these blood-only repertoires.

Germline V gene data show CDR1 as LNHDA and CDR2 as SQIVND (reference sequence). This CDR3 contains 15 residues. The V and J ends lost 4 bases and 3 bases respectively, with 13 bases between them. Using immunoSEQ multiplex PCR, the repertoire was profiled, and TCRdb retains in-frame clones only, with some absent. The sample contains about 2,100,000 clones, approximately 94% of which appear only once. CD45RO-negative cells were positively selected for CCR7, leaving out terminally differentiated effector memory CD45RA+ cells. The sequencing sample was made of naive CD8+ T cells from PBMCs. The V gene is TRBV19, the J gene TRBJ1-5; no definite D call. The sequence was obtained from a man between 18 and 29 years old in good health. Some clones in this sample may be carry-over from other donors' samples. CDR3 sequence reads: CASSNSGLNNQPQHF. The CDR3 DNA is TGTGCCAGTAGTAACTCTGGCCTGAACAATCAGCCCCAGCATTTT. Full variable domain (missing parts from reference TRBV19 and TRBJ1-5): DGGITQSPKYLFRKEGQNVTLSCEQNLNHDAMYWYRQDPGQGLRLIYYSQIVNDFQKGDIAEGYSVSREKKESFPLTVTSAQKNPTAFYLCASSNSGLNNQPQHFGDGTRLSIL.